These 15 T cell receptor beta chains were all obtained from the same sample, sequenced in a study of response to subunit inactivated influenza vaccine. TCRdb reprocessed the RT-PCR reads via MiXCR and lists one record per CDR3 protein. Of about 830,000 distinct CDR3 sequences in the sample, less than 20% were seen once. The material was PBMCs from blood, obtained 4 to 6 days after vaccination. The receptor source for this set is a man aged 45-65 years who received an inactivated influenza vaccine.

A few counts support this clonotype. This chain links TRBV29-1 with TRBJ1-2; tentatively, D is TRBD1 (5 bases). Trimming pared 7 bases from V and 2 bases from J, leaving 17 bases between. The CDR3 has 14 amino acids. Germline CDR1 is SQVTM and CDR2 is ANQGSEA. This CDR3 reads CSARSQGGNYGYTF. CDR3 nucleotide sequence: TGCAGCGCCAGAAGCCAGGGAGGGAACTATGGCTACACCTTC. Full variable domain (remainder filled in from reference TRBV29-1 and TRBJ1-2): SAVISQKPSRDICQRGTSLTIQCQVDSQVTMMFWYRQQPGQSLTLIATANQGSEATYESGFVIDKFPISRPNLTFSTLTVSNMSPEDSSIYLCSARSQGGNYGYTFGSGTRLTVV.

This clonotype showed up just a few times. The V and J genes are TRBV6-2 or TRBV6-3 and TRBJ2-7, with D maybe TRBD2 (5 bases). The germline gives CDR1 MNHEY, CDR2 SVGEGT. The V end was cut by 6 bases, the J end by 3 bases, with 12 bases between. CDR3 size: 13 residues. CDR3 nucleotides: TGTGCCAGCAGCCACCTAGCAATCTACGAGCAGTACTTC. This translates into CASSHLAIYEQYF.

There are a few counts of this clonotype. The gene calls are TRBV20-1 and TRBJ2-1; 13 bases are a match to TRBD2. The CDR3 runs 16 residues. Germline CDR1 DFQATT, CDR2 SNEGSKA (reference sequence). With 4 bases clipped from V and 8 bases from J, the junction kept 11 bases outside the gene matches. The CDR3 loop is CSAKSGTSGIFDEQFF. Here the CDR3 DNA reads TGCAGTGCTAAATCCGGGACTAGCGGGATCTTCGATGAGCAGTTCTTC.

The chain uses TRBV3-1 and TRBJ2-2, with TRBD2 matching over 8 bases. Germline assignment: CDR1 LGHDT and CDR2 YNNKEL (reference sequence). This CDR3 contains 14 residues. Trimming removed 3 bases from V and 4 bases from J; junction bases left unmatched: 1. CDR3 in amino acids: CASSHGGGTGELFF. CDR3 bases: TGTGCCAGCAGCCACGGGGGGGGCACCGGGGAGCTGTTTTTT. Supplemented by reference TRBV3-1 and TRBJ2-2, the full variable domain reads DTAVSQTPKYLVTQMGNDKSIKCEQNLGHDTMYWYKQDSKKFLKIMFSYNNKELIINETVPNRFSPKSPDKAHLNLHINSLELGDSAVYFCASSHGGGTGELFFGEGSRLTVL.

This clonotype has a count of ten or more. The V call is TRBV7-2, the J call TRBJ2-1; no firm D call. V was shortened by 1 base and J by 14 bases, with 9 bases between the two germline ends. This CDR3 has 11 residues. Germline CDR1 is SGHTA and CDR2 is FQGNSA. For the CDR3, the DNA is TGTGCCAGCAGCTTAGGGCGTCGGGAGTTCTTC. It codes for CASSLGRREFF.

This chain uses TRBV7-3 with TRBJ1-1, with D tentatively TRBD1 (6 bases). Germline assignment: CDR1 SGHTA and CDR2 FQGTGA. V dropped 5 bases and J dropped 3 bases, with 13 bases sitting between them. CDR3 size: 14 residues. The CDR3 is CASSAGARDTEAFF. The CDR3 nucleotides read TGTGCCAGCAGCGCAGGGGCAAGGGACACTGAAGCTTTCTTT.

J is TRBJ2-2 and V is TRBV6-2 or TRBV6-3; TRBD2 agrees at 9 bases. V lost 2 bases and J lost 1; bases outside the gene matches: 8. Germline V lookup: CDR1 MNHEY, CDR2 SVGEGT. The CDR3 has 18 residues. Here the CDR3 reads CASSYVVAGVVNTGELFF. CDR3 nucleotide sequence: TGTGCCAGCAGTTACGTTGTAGCGGGAGTGGTGAACACCGGGGAGCTGTTTTTT.

There are a few counts of this clonotype. In DNA form, the CDR3 reads TGCGCCAGCAGCCAAGAACACGACATGATAAACTATGGCTACACCTTC. Translated, it gives CASSQEHDMINYGYTF. The chain is built from TRBV4-3 and TRBJ1-2; D ambiguous. This CDR3 is 16 amino acids long. Trimming shortened V by 0 bases and J by 2 bases, and 13 bases separated the two germline ends. Germline CDR1 reads LGHNA; CDR2 reads YSLEER.

This clonotype was counted between two and nine times. This chain links TRBV27 with TRBJ2-2; the D is unclear. V lost 2 bases, J lost 3 bases, and 7 bases lay in between. There are 14 residues in the CDR3. CDR1 MNHEY and CDR2 SMNVEV come from the germline V gene (reference sequence). The DNA for the CDR3 is TGTGCCAGCAGTTTAACGTTCTACACCGGGGAGCTGTTTTTT. Amino acids: CASSLTFYTGELFF.

This clonotype was observed a few times. The J gene is TRBJ2-7, the V gene TRBV20-1; 7 bases are a match to TRBD1. Germline CDR1 and CDR2: DFQATT and SNEGSKA (reference sequence). Trimming at V came to 5 bases and at J to 7 bases, leaving 8 bases not matched to a gene. CDR3 length: 12 amino acids. CDR3 sequence reads: CSAGRQGGEQYF. The CDR3 DNA sequence: TGCAGTGCTGGGCGACAGGGTGGGGAGCAGTACTTC.

The V call is TRBV5-1, the J call TRBJ2-5, with D perhaps matching TRBD2 (6 bases). With 4 bases removed from V and 3 bases from J, the gap between germline ends came to 16 bases. Germline V gene sequence: CDR1 SGHRS, CDR2 YFSETQ. This CDR3 has 15 amino acids. The CDR3 DNA follows: TGCGCCAGCAGCGATATCGCCAGGAGGGAAGAGACCCAGTACTTC. This encodes CASSDIARREETQYF.

The rearrangement joins TRBV5-8 to TRBJ1-5, with D possibly matching TRBD1 (5 bases). The V end lost 2 bases, the J end lost 2 bases, and 17 bases lay between the germline ends. The CDR3 is 17 residues long. The germline gives CDR1 SGHTS, CDR2 YDEGEE. CDR3 bases: TGTGCCAGCAGCTTAGGAGGCGGGGGGAACGGCAATCAGCCCCAGCATTTT. This translates into CASSLGGGGNGNQPQHF.

The chain recombines TRBV30 with TRBJ1-2; D gene uncertain. The germline V and J ends were trimmed by 3 bases and 8 bases, with 16 bases remaining between them. Germline V gene data show CDR1 as GTSNPN and CDR2 as SVGIG (reference sequence). CDR3 length: 13 amino acids. This CDR3 is CAWRTLGVFGYTF. The DNA for the CDR3 is TGTGCCTGGAGGACCCTGGGAGTCTTCGGCTACACCTTC.

This clonotype was seen only a few times. The chain carries TRBV7-9 and TRBJ1-5; D is uncertain. Germline V gene sequence: CDR1 SEHNR, CDR2 FQNEAQ (reference sequence). The CDR3 is 12 residues long. CDR3 in DNA: TGTGCGAGCGGAGATAGCAATCAGCCCCAGCATTTT. Protein sequence: CASGDSNQPQHF.

This clonotype was found a few times. The J gene is TRBJ2-5, the V gene TRBV4-3; 7 bases line up with TRBD1. Germline-derived CDR1 and CDR2 are LGHNA and YSLEER. The CDR3 sequence is 15 residues long. Germline trimming cut 0 bases from V and 2 bases from J; bases unmatched to any gene: 3. CDR3: CASSQETGVQETQYF. DNA of the CDR3: TGCGCCAGCAGCCAAGAAACAGGGGTACAAGAGACCCAGTACTTC.